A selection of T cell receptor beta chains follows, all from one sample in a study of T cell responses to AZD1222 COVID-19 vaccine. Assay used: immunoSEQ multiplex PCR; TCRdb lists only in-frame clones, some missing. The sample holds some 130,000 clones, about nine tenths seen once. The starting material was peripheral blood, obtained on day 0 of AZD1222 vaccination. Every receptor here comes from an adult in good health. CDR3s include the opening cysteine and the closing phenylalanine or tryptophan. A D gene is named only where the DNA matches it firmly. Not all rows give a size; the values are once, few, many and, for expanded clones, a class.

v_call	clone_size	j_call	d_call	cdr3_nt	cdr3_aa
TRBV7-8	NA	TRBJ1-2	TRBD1	TGTGCCAGCAGCCCCGACAGGGCTACCCACTATGGCTACACCTTC	CASSPDRATHYGYTF
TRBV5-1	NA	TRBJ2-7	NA	TGCGCCAGCAGCCGTAGTTTGGGGGACTTCTCCTACGAGCAGTACTTC	CASSRSLGDFSYEQYF
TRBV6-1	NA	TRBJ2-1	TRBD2	TGTGCCAGCAGTGGAACTAGCGGGGGCCTATACAATGAGCAGTTCTTC	CASSGTSGGLYNEQFF
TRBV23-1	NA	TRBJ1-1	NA	TGCGCCAGATGGGGACAGAACACTGAAGCTTTCTTT	CARWGQNTEAFF
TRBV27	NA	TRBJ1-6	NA	TGTGCCAGCAGTTTCCTGGCGGGACTAAATTCACCCCTCCACTTT	CASSFLAGLNSPLHF
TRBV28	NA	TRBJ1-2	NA	TGTGCCAGCAGTTCCAGGCCCCGGGAGGAGGGCTACACCTTC	CASSSRPREEGYTF
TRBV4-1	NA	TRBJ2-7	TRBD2	TGCGCCAGCAGCCAAGAGGTGGGACTAGCAAACTACGAGCAGTACTTC	CASSQEVGLANYEQYF
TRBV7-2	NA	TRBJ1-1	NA	TGTGCCAGCAGCTTTAGGTGGGGCACTGAAGCTTTCTTT	CASSFRWGTEAFF
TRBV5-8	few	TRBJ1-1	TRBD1	TGTGCCAGCAGCTTGGGGCCGAAGGGGGCGCAGGACACTGAAGCTTTCTTT	CASSLGPKGAQDTEAFF
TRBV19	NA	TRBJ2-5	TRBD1	TGTGCCAGTAGTATAGAAGGGGGCGCCGGGGTAGAGACCCAGTACTTC	CASSIEGGAGVETQYF
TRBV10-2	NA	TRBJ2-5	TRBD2	TGCGCCAGCAGTGTAGCGGGGGCCCAAGAGACCCAGTACTTC	CASSVAGAQETQYF
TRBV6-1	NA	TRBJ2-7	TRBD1	TGTGCCAGCAGTGAAGCACAGGGGGCCTACGAGCAGTACTTC	CASSEAQGAYEQYF
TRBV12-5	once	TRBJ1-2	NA	TGTGCTAGTGGTTTTGGGGGATCAAGAACTGGCTACACCTTC	CASGFGGSRTGYTF
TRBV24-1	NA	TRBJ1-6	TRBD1	TGTGCCCCTGAGGTCCAGGGACAGGACTCCTATAATTCACCCCTCCACTTT	CAPEVQGQDSYNSPLHF
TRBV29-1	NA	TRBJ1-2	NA	TGCAGCGTCCGGGGGCAGAACTATGGCTACACCTTC	CSVRGQNYGYTF
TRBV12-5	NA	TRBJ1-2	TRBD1	TGTGCTAGTGGTTTGGTACCCCACAGGGGGCATGGCTACACCTTC	CASGLVPHRGHGYTF
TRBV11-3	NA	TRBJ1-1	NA	TGTGCCAGCAGCTCATTTGGGGATGAAGCTTTCTTT	CASSSFGDEAFF
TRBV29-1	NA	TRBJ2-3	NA	TGCAGCGTCACCCAGGGGTATACACACACAGATACGCAGTATTTT	CSVTQGYTHTDTQYF
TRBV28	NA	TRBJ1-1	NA	TGTGCCAGCCGCCTTTCAGGGTATCAGAACACTGAAGCTTTCTTT	CASRLSGYQNTEAFF
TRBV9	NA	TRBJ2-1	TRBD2	TGTGCCAGCAGCCCGGGACTAGCGGGGGCCGAGCAGTTCTTC	CASSPGLAGAEQFF
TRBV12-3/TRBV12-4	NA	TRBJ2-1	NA	TGTGCCAGCAGTGCTACACAGTACAATGAGCAGTTCTTC	CASSATQYNEQFF
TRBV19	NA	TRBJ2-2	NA	TGTGCCAGTAGTATTGGGGGGGACATGCCCGGGGAGCTGTTTTTT	CASSIGGDMPGELFF
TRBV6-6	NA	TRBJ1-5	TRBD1	TGTGCCAGCAGCCCGGGACAGGGAAGGAACCAGCCCCAGCATTTT	CASSPGQGRNQPQHF
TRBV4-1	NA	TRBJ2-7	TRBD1	TGCGCCAGCAGCCAGCACGACAGGGCTTACGAGCAGTACTTC	CASSQHDRAYEQYF
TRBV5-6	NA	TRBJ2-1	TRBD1	TGTGCCAGCAGCTGGAGGAGAGGGGGCCACTCCTACAATGAGCAGTTCTTC	CASSWRRGGHSYNEQFF
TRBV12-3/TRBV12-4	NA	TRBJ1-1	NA	TGTGCCAGCAGTTCGCAGGGAGGCACTGAAGCTTTCTTT	CASSSQGGTEAFF
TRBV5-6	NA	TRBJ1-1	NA	TGTGCCAGCAGCTTGAGGGTGGGGCTGGGGAGCACTGAAGCTTTCTTT	CASSLRVGLGSTEAFF
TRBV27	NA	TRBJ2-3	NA	TGTGCCAGCAGCCTGAAAAGAGCCACAGATACGCAGTATTTT	CASSLKRATDTQYF
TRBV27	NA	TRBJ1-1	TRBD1	TGTGCCAGCAGGGCAGGGGGGTCTGAAGCTTTCTTT	CASRAGGSEAFF
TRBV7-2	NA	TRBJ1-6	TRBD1	TGTGCCAGCAGCTCGTGGACAGGGCCGAATTCACCCCTCCACTTT	CASSSWTGPNSPLHF
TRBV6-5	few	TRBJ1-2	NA	TGTGCCAGCACAGGACGCACGGGCTATGGCTACACCTTC	CASTGRTGYGYTF
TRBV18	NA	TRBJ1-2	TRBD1	TGTGCCAGCTCACCTGCTAGACAGGGGGCTAACTATGGCTACACCTTC	CASSPARQGANYGYTF
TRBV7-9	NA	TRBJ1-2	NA	TGTGCCAGCAGCCTCTGGGGGCAGGATGGCTACACCTTC	CASSLWGQDGYTF
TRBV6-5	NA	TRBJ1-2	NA	TGTGCCAGCAGTTACGAGGTTGGATCCTATGGCTACACCTTC	CASSYEVGSYGYTF
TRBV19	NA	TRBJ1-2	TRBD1	TGTGCCAGTAGTATATGGACAGGGGGCTTCGATGGCTACACCTTC	CASSIWTGGFDGYTF
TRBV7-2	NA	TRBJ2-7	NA	TGTGCCAGCAGCCCCCGGGACAAGGGATCCTACGAGCAGTACTTC	CASSPRDKGSYEQYF
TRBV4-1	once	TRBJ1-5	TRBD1	TGCGCCAGCAGCCAAGATCTAGGGACAGGGGGCCGTCCCCAGCATTTT	CASSQDLGTGGRPQHF
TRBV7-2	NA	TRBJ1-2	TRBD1	TGTGCCAGCAGCCAACAGGGGGCATCTTACAACTATGGCTACACCTTC	CASSQQGASYNYGYTF
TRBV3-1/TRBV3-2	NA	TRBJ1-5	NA	TGTGCCAGCAGCCTGAATCAGGGACTCAATCAGCCCCAGCATTTT	CASSLNQGLNQPQHF
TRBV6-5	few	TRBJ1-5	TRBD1	TGTGCCACCCTAGACAGGGACGGGGGTCAGCCCCAGCATTTT	CATLDRDGGQPQHF
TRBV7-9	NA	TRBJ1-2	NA	TGTGCCAGCAGCTTAGTGGGGGGTATAATTGGCTACACCTTC	CASSLVGGIIGYTF